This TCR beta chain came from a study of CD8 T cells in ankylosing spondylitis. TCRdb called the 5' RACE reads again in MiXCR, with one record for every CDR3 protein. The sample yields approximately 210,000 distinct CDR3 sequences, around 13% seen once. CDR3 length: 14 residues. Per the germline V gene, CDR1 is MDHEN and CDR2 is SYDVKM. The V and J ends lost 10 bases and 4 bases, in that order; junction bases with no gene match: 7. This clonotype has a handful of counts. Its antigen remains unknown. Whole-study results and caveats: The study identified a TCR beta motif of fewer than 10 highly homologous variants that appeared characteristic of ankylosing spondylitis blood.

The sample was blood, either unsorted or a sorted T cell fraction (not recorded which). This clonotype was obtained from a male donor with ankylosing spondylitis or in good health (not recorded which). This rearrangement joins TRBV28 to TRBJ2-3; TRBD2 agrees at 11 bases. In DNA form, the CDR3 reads TGTGCCACTTTAGCGGGAGGGCCCGCAGATACGCAGTATTTT. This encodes CATLAGGPADTQYF.